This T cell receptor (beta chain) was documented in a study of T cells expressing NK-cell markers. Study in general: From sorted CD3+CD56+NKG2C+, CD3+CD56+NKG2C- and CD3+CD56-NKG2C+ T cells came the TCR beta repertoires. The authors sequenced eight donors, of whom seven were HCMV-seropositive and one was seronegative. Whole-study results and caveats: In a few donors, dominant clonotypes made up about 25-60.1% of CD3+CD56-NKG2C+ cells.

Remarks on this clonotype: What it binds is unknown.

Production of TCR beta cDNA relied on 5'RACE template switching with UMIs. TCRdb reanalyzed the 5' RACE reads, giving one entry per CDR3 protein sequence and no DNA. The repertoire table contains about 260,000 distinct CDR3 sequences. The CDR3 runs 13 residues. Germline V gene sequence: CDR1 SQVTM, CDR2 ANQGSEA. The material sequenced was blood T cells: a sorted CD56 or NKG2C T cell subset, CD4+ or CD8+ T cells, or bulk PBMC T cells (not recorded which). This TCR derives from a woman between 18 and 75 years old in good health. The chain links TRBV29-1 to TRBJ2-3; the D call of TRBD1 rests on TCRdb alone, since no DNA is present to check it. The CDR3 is CSVDWAGTDTQYF.